This T cell receptor (beta chain) was captured in a study of cytomegalovirus exposure and HLA in healthy donors (dated by TCRdb to 2015 to 2018). Looking at the study overall: According to an earlier analysis of 587 of the donors, 150 million to 200 million T cells yielded over 90 million unique TCR beta sequences and around 300 Gb of sequence data. Approximately 310 gigabases of sequencing data and roughly 81 million unique TCR sequences made up an early release that covered nearly 650 HLA-typed donors. Of the 300 to 500 genotyped donors, approximately 80% were placed in the genetic ancestry cluster associated with self-reported Caucasian donors. The aim of the study was to test whether cataloging public T cell receptors could identify signatures of past pathogen exposure. The T cell repertoires of roughly 660 subjects were profiled by immunosequencing and related to cytomegalovirus serostatus. A separate validation cohort of roughly 130 different subjects was used in addition to the roughly 620-subject first cohort. High-throughput TCR immunosequencing, statistical association of individual TCRs with disease status, and machine learning were combined to predict cytomegalovirus infection status. A later analysis re-analyzed previously published TCR beta repertoires from about 730 donors and added high-resolution HLA genotyping to study TCR occurrence patterns. The later analysis used no new phenotypic data to find candidate immune exposures, relying instead on TCR beta sequences and their occurrence across donors. An earlier analysis of 587 of the donors used high-throughput TCR beta sequencing to judge whether each TCR beta V gene segment behaved as functional or pseudogenic. Alongside the repertoire data, information on donor age, sex, ethnicity and CMV serostatus was compiled. Genome-wide SNP genotypes for about three fifths of the roughly 670 donors were used in a later genetic analysis, which treated that subset as a discovery cohort. Every repertoire in the discovery cohort had been generated on one and the same sequencing platform. Class I and class II HLA loci were covered by the typing at four-digit resolution. Typing coverage varied by locus: about 629-640 donors for A, B, C, DRB1 and DQB1; roughly 510 for DQA1; 600 to 610 for DPA1; around 490 for DPB1. Because of strong linkage in the cohort, a handful of DR-DQ haplotypes were treated as single units for association and clustering. Among roughly 400 genotyped donors of the cohort, an average of roughly 230,000 unique TCR beta nucleotide sequences was sequenced per donor, of which 15% to 20% were non-productive. What the study reported, not specific to this receptor: When HLA alleles, especially DR and DQ, strongly co-occurred, TCR associations were difficult to assign to individual alleles. Because HLA typing was missing for some donors at each locus, association tests included only the typed subset. The authors suggested that the approach could potentially be extended to other disease states and immunological phenotypes. Cytomegalovirus status was reported to be diagnosed by the classifier with high specificity and sensitivity in both the original and validation cohorts. A total of fewer than 200 TCR beta chains were listed by the study as associated with cytomegalovirus. A few of the identified cytomegalovirus-associated TCR beta chains were confirmed in vitro to be specific for cytomegalovirus antigens. A group of highly shared sequence variants was considered likely to be a technical artifact of the sequencing pipeline. According to a later analysis, TCR association rates differed among HLA loci, with DRB1 alleles showing the most associated TCRs and HLA-C alleles showing the fewest. This cohort had only TCR beta chains sequenced, and the lack of alpha or paired-chain data limited which features could be detected. Most CMV-associated TCR beta chains appeared to be HLA-restricted in a later analysis, and the HLA associations seemed to be driven largely by CMV exposure. Because counts were too low, about 18 rarely observed V segments, including chromosome 9 orphons, were excluded from the earlier analysis of a few hundred of the donors. An association between a missense DCLRE1C variant and V-gene and J-gene trimming of TCR beta chains was found in a later genetic analysis and replicated in an independent cohort. Most TCR sequences were observed very rarely across donors, whereas some public TCRs were present in many individuals. In a later genetic analysis, fewer N-insertions in productive TCRs were reported among donors in an Asian-associated ancestry cluster than the roughly 700-donor mean. Linkage disequilibrium might explain the correlated functional status among segregating V segments, but an unknown experimental factor could not be ruled out. Several of the top co-occurrence clusters appeared to be linked to parvovirus B19, influenza, CMV and Epstein-Barr virus, according to a later analysis. In a later analysis, HLA-associated TCR beta chains were found to be more clonally expanded and to have lower generation probabilities than equally common non-associated chains. For the cohort, immune exposure information was limited to CMV serostatus. Roughly uniform sequencing depth across donors was assumed in presence/absence analyses, although this assumption may not hold. A further reported finding was that TCR beta sequences accurately predicted the HLA-A and HLA-B alleles for most subjects in the first cohort. In a later analysis, 16,951 TCR beta sequences were associated with specific HLA alleles at a false discovery rate of 0.05. An earlier analysis of around 500 of the donors showed that most TCR beta V segments appeared in productive rearrangements either about 87% or about 30% of the time, which broadly matched IMGT annotations.

The cohort comprised hundreds of healthy bone marrow donors. Cohort members were all nominally healthy when sampled, although unrecorded immune exposures were likely present. The donor was CMV seronegative and was included in the group of a few hundred seronegative cohort members. A peripheral blood sample was collected from each donor, and TCR beta sequencing was performed on peripheral blood mononuclear cells. Genomic DNA was extracted from the blood cell samples with the Qiagen DNeasy Blood Extraction Kit. Library preparation employed the immunoSEQ multiplex PCR assay. The multiplex PCR relied on a mix of 60 forward primers for TCR Vbeta segments and 13 reverse primers for TCR Jbeta segments. The CDR3 region of rearranged TCR beta genes was amplified from genomic DNA by a multiplex PCR assay. Amplified TCR beta libraries were sequenced as 87-base-pair reads on the Illumina HiSeq System. In the original analysis: A later analysis tallied roughly 78 million unique TCR beta chains across the 600 to 700 repertoires, and about 10 million of those chains were shared by two or more donors. A nearest-neighbor algorithm error-corrected the raw reads and collapsed the reads into unique sequences, merging closely related sequences to remove PCR and sequencing errors. V, D and J gene segments were assigned by aligning CDR3 sequences to IMGT reference sequences. For a sequence to be retained, a match of at least six nucleotides was required to both a V gene segment and a J gene segment. A rearrangement counted as productive if the CDR3 had no stop codons and remained in frame with V and J, and every other rearrangement counted as non-productive. Following IMGT convention, CDR3 was defined as the stretch from the second conserved V-encoded cysteine up to the conserved J-encoded phenylalanine. In an earlier analysis of around 640 of the donors, sequences lacking an unambiguous match to a single V gene segment were excluded. In an earlier analysis of around 590 of the donors, a V segment was called functional when productive rearrangements were above 56.7%, and segregating when the standard deviation between donors exceeded 5%. A statistical classification framework was built to diagnose cytomegalovirus status from the catalog of TCR beta chain sequences. In a later analysis, TCR nucleotide sequences were compared against IMGT/GENE-DB human TR gene sequences so that V and J genes could be assigned. A later analysis assigned CDR3 sequences and most-parsimonious VDJ recombination scenarios with the TCRdist pipeline. A later analysis defined each TCR beta chain by its CDR3 amino acid sequence plus V-gene family, and excluded reads lacking a unique V-gene family. A later analysis removed roughly 590 highly shared, low-generation-probability nucleotide sequences to deal with suspected cross-contamination and a sequencing artifact. In a later analysis, a clonal expansion index was calculated for each public chain from normalized within-repertoire ranks of inferred template counts. A later analysis computed generation probabilities with a VDJ recombination model fitted to out-of-frame rearrangements, and checked the results against IGoR. In a later analysis, TCR-TCR, TCR-HLA and TCR-CMV co-occurrence was scored with hypergeometric tests, and a repertoire-size bias correction was applied to TCR pairs. To estimate false discovery rates, a later analysis permuted the HLA or CMV assignments 20 times. In a later analysis, co-occurring TCRs were grouped using DBSCAN, and TCRdist sequence similarity was added for clustering within HLA-allele-positive subsets. Repertoires with fewer than 30,000 or more than 120,000 public chains, plus five repertoires with anomalous nucleotide sharing, were excluded from co-occurrence clustering. Sourced from immuneACCESS, this table was stored by TCRdb with only in-frame sequences that have V and J called. A share of the clones is absent; for the studies checked, an unresolved V gene accounts for under half, and the remainder has no known explanation. V and J calls plus clone size are reproduced from that table; the DNA served to infer D and trimming. The sample table contains some 90,000 clones; only one count was recorded for around 84% of them. Clones ranked in the top ten supply roughly 3% of the sample.

As concerns this clone: The antigen it recognizes is unknown. Base qualities are not provided; no much larger clone lies one nucleotide away.

This clonotype was obtained from a woman in her thirties or forties in good health and CMV-seronegative. The sequenced sample was PBMCs.

The DNA sequence follows: TGTGCCAGCAGCACCGGGGGGGTGCGAGATTACGAGCAGTACTTC. It specifies CASSTGGVRDYEQYF. The rearrangement combines TRBV28 with TRBJ2-7, and TRBD2 aligns with 8 junction nucleotides. CDR1 and CDR2 (MDHEN, SYDVKM) derive from the germline V gene. The CDR3 runs 15 amino acids, cysteine and phenylalanine included. Only the CDR3 part of the read is kept: 45 bases, read in frame from the first base. For this chain, trimming is 6 bases at the V end and 4 bases at the J end, and the number of junction bases without a gene match is 11.